The 24 T cell receptor beta chains given below trace back to one sample, sequenced in a study of Tregs in tolerant kidney transplant recipients. Measured with immunoSEQ multiplex PCR; TCRdb has only the in-frame clones, and not every one. The sample lists 100,000 or so clones; over 85% were seen once. Related graft donors supplied nonmyeloablative bone marrow transplants, and mixed chimerism was transient. This sample comprised CD4+ T cells from blood (PBMCs), obtained 12 months after the transplant. The receptors derive from a human patient who received a combined kidney and bone marrow transplant. Some T cells may be graft donor cells.

The chain employs TRBV4-2 and TRBJ2-5, with a weak D call TRBD2 (6 bases). This CDR3 contains 15 residues. CDR1 is LGHNA and CDR2 is YNFKEQ in the germline V gene. Trimming took off 6 bases at V and 1 base at J, with 15 bases between the two ends. CDR3 in DNA: TGTGCCAGCAGTCCGACAACTAGCACCCAAGAGACCCAGTACTTC. It translates to CASSPTTSTQETQYF.

The chain employs TRBV5-5 and TRBJ2-7, with 7 bases matching TRBD1. V dropped 3 bases and J dropped 3; count of bases not matched to a gene: 12. Germline lookup yields CDR1 SGHKS and CDR2 YYEKEE (reference sequence). The CDR3 sequence is 16 residues long. The CDR3 region is CASSWRGQAGSYEQYF. DNA of the CDR3: TGTGCCAGCAGCTGGCGCGGACAGGCAGGGAGCTACGAGCAGTACTTC.

V gene TRBV6-1 combines with J gene TRBJ2-1, with TRBD1 matching 7 bases. The CDR3 sequence is 13 residues long. CDR1 is MNHNS and CDR2 is SASEGT in the germline V gene. V shed 6 bases and J 10 bases; nucleotides not matched to a gene: 9. This CDR3 reads CASSQTRTGEQFF. The CDR3 bases are TGTGCCAGCAGCCAAACAAGGACAGGCGAGCAGTTCTTC.

The chain joins TRBV28 to TRBJ2-7; D is unresolved. This CDR3 spans 11 amino acids. Germline lookup yields CDR1 MDHEN and CDR2 SYDVKM. The V and J ends lost 6 bases and 3 bases respectively, with 6 bases between them. The CDR3: CASSPNYEQYF. For the CDR3, the DNA is TGTGCCAGCAGCCCCAACTACGAGCAGTACTTC. Complete variable domain (other parts from reference TRBV28 and TRBJ2-7): DVKVTQSSRYLVKRTGEKVFLECVQDMDHENMFWYRQDPGLGLRLIYFSYDVKMKEKGDIPEGYSVSREKKERFSLILESASTNQTSMYLCASSPNYEQYFGPGTRLTVT.

The CDR3, as DNA: TGTGCCAGCAGCCAGACGGGTGGCGGGAGCTTGAATGAGCAGTTCTTC. It encodes CASSQTGGGSLNEQFF. The chain combines TRBV7-2 with TRBJ2-1; the match to TRBD2 covers 7 bases. The CDR3 is 16 residues long. The V gene's germline CDR1 is SGHTA and CDR2 FQGNSA. V lost 5 bases to trimming and J lost 7 bases; unmatched junction nucleotides: 14.

The genes are TRBV4-2 and TRBJ2-7, with 8 bases lining up with TRBD2. V trimming: 4 bases; J trimming: 6 bases; junction bases outside the gene matches: 17. This CDR3 has 17 amino acids. In germline, CDR1 is LGHNA, CDR2 YNFKEQ. This CDR3 reads CASSRLGGSGSTLEQYF. CDR3 in DNA: TGTGCCAGCAGCCGATTGGGGGGGAGCGGGAGTACCCTCGAGCAGTACTTC.

V is TRBV7-7 and J is TRBJ2-5, with TRBD2 identical over 10 bases. Looked up from germline, CDR1 is SSHAT and CDR2 is FNYEAQ (reference sequence). The J segment lost 4 bases and the V segment lost 1 base, leaving 0 bases of the junction unmatched. This CDR3 region has 14 residues. As DNA, the CDR3 is TGTGCCAGCAGCTTAGGACTAGCGGGAGAGACCCAGTACTTC. It specifies CASSLGLAGETQYF.

The chain employs TRBV28 and TRBJ2-7, with 8 bases that match TRBD1. Germline V gene sequence: CDR1 MDHEN, CDR2 SYDVKM. With 2 bases clipped from V and 0 bases from J, the junction kept 6 bases outside the gene matches. The CDR3 contains 16 residues. The CDR3 sequence: CASSLRQGLSSYEQYF. As DNA, the CDR3 is TGTGCCAGCAGTTTAAGACAGGGGCTAAGCTCCTACGAGCAGTACTTC.

The gene calls are TRBV5-1 and TRBJ2-5, with a weak D call TRBD1 (6 bases). This CDR3 has 14 amino acids. V was shortened by 0 bases and J by 5 bases, with 11 bases between the two germline ends. Germline values: CDR1 SGHRS, CDR2 YFSETQ. The CDR3, as DNA: TGCGCCAGCAGCTTGGTGGGGGCAGGGGAGACCCAGTACTTC. It encodes CASSLVGAGETQYF.

The genes are TRBV7-2 and TRBJ2-2, with D possibly being TRBD2 (7 bases). The CDR3 spans 16 residues. Germline V gene data show CDR1 as SGHTA and CDR2 as FQGNSA. The germline V and J ends were trimmed by 2 bases and 0 bases, with 10 bases remaining between them. CDR3 DNA sequence: TGTGCCAGCAGCTTAATCGGGGGGCCGAACACCGGGGAGCTGTTTTTT. It codes for CASSLIGGPNTGELFF.

This clone was seen just once. The V call is TRBV19, the J call TRBJ1-2; weak D call: TRBD1 (6 bases). Per germline, CDR1 LNHDA and CDR2 SQIVND (reference sequence). V was clipped by 5 bases and J by 11 bases, with 15 bases between them. The CDR3 is made up of 12 amino acids. CDR3 sequence reads: CASSPRTADYTF. Written as DNA, the CDR3 is TGTGCCAGTAGTCCCCGGACAGCGGATTACACCTTC. Full variable domain (missing parts from reference TRBV19 and TRBJ1-2): DGGITQSPKYLFRKEGQNVTLSCEQNLNHDAMYWYRQDPGQGLRLIYYSQIVNDFQKGDIAEGYSVSREKKESFPLTVTSAQKNPTAFYLCASSPRTADYTFGSGTRLTVV.

J is TRBJ1-1 and V is TRBV7-3; tentatively, D is TRBD1 (6 bases). Germline V lookup: CDR1 SGHTA, CDR2 FQGTGA. The V and J ends lost 2 bases and 8 bases respectively, with 12 bases between them. The CDR3 extends over 13 amino acids. CDR3 sequence reads: CASSLHREGEAFF. The CDR3 nucleotides read TGTGCCAGCAGCTTACACAGGGAGGGAGAAGCTTTCTTT.

The chain is built from TRBV30 and TRBJ2-5, with a possible D match to TRBD1 (6 bases). The germline CDR1 and CDR2 sequences are GTSNPN and SVGIG (reference sequence). The CDR3 has 14 amino acids. V was pared by 4 bases and J by 1 base, with 13 bases between. The CDR3, as DNA: TGTGCCTGGAATTTTGGACAGATCCAAGAGACCCAGTACTTC. This translates into CAWNFGQIQETQYF.

This chain uses TRBV15 with TRBJ2-3, with a weak D call TRBD1 (6 bases). Germline CDR1 is LNHNV and CDR2 is YYDKDF (reference sequence). There are 15 residues in the CDR3. The V gene lost 5 bases and the J gene lost 1 base, with 13 bases spanning the gap. This CDR3 reads CATSAGQKGTDTQYF. CDR3 DNA sequence: TGTGCCACCAGCGCTGGACAGAAGGGCACAGATACGCAGTATTTT.

This chain uses TRBV5-1 with TRBJ2-5; 9 bases map to TRBD1. Trimming at V came to 4 bases and at J to 4 bases, leaving 8 bases not matched to a gene. The CDR3 is 15 residues long. CDR1 and CDR2 (germline): SGHRS, YFSETQ. The CDR3 DNA is TGCGCCAGCAGCCTACAGGGGGCCGTGCGAGAGACCCAGTACTTC. Amino acid sequence: CASSLQGAVRETQYF.

V usage is TRBV10-3 and J usage is TRBJ2-6; 9 bases match TRBD1. V was pared by 4 bases and J by 1 base, with 14 bases of the junction left unmatched. This CDR3 has 20 amino acids. Germline V gene data show CDR1 as ENHRY and CDR2 as SYGVKD. The CDR3 sequence: CAISVRRRTGGGSGANVLTF. As DNA, the CDR3 is TGTGCCATCAGTGTCCGACGCCGAACAGGGGGCGGATCTGGGGCCAACGTCCTGACTTTC.

In DNA form, the CDR3 reads TGTGCCAGCAGCTTAGGGACAGGACGGAATCAGCCCCAGCATTTT. This codes for CASSLGTGRNQPQHF. The J gene is TRBJ1-5, the V gene TRBV7-9; 7 bases are shared with TRBD1. The CDR3 consists of 15 residues. CDR1 and CDR2 from the germline V gene are SEHNR and FQNEAQ (reference sequence). V was pared by 1 base and J by 4 bases, with 4 bases of the junction left unmatched.

The chain couples TRBV7-2 to TRBJ2-5; 9 nucleotides match TRBD2. Per the germline V gene, CDR1 is SGHTA and CDR2 is FQGNSA. The CDR3 length is 14 residues. Trimming at V came to 3 bases and at J to 3 bases, leaving 2 bases not matched to a gene. The CDR3 nucleotides are TGTGCCAGCAGCTTTCAGCGGGGGGAAGAGACCCAGTACTTC. Protein: CASSFQRGEETQYF.

The rearrangement joins TRBV1 to TRBJ2-1; the D call of TRBD2 is as the table states it, not checked on the DNA. TRBV1 represents a pseudogene. This CDR3 comprises 18 residues. CDR3 residues: CTSSHGGASGSIGGEQFF. CDR3 sequence (DNA): TGCACCAGCAGCCACGGAGGGGCTAGCGGGAGTATTGGCGGTGAGCAGTTCTTC.

The chain carries TRBV7-6 and TRBJ2-3; 8 bases map to TRBD1. The germline CDR1 and CDR2 sequences are SGHVS and FNYEAQ. Trimming took 2 bases from V and 2 from J; bases not matched to a gene: 6. The length of the CDR3 is 16 residues. This CDR3 is CASSLYGQGYTDTQYF. CDR3 coding DNA: TGTGCCAGCAGCTTATACGGACAGGGCTACACAGATACGCAGTATTTT.

The rearrangement joins TRBV15 to TRBJ1-5, with 8 bases identical to TRBD1. The CDR3 consists of 18 residues. Germline V gene lookup returns CDR1 LNHNV and CDR2 YYDKDF (reference sequence). J gave up 0 bases and V 4 bases, and 11 bases lay outside the gene matches. The DNA for the CDR3 is TGTGCCACCAGCAATCTTGGGACAGGCGTCTATAGCAATCAGCCCCAGCATTTT. Encoded protein: CATSNLGTGVYSNQPQHF. Drawing the rest from reference TRBV15 and TRBJ1-5, the complete variable domain is DAMVIQNPRYQVTQFGKPVTLSCSQTLNHNVMYWYQQKSSQAPKLLFHYYDKDFNNEADTPDNFQSRRPNTSFCFLDIRSPGLGDTAMYLCATSNLGTGVYSNQPQHFGDGTRLSIL.

This clone was observed once. The rearrangement links TRBV11-3 to TRBJ1-2, with 8 positions matching TRBD1. The CDR3 totals 15 residues. V was pared by 7 bases and J by 0 bases, with 7 bases of the junction left unmatched. Per germline, CDR1 SGHNT and CDR2 YENEEA. The CDR3 nucleotides read TGTGCCAGCACCGGTTCGACAGGGGCTAACTATGGCTACACCTTC. Translating it yields CASTGSTGANYGYTF.

The V gene is TRBV7-6, the J gene TRBJ2-5; 9 bases line up with TRBD2. The J call is in doubt because the DNA end fits TRBJ2-7 better. The CDR3 totals 15 residues. Germline CDR1 reads SGHVS; CDR2 reads FNYEAQ. CDR3 region: CASSRTGTSSFEQYF. The CDR3 DNA follows: TGTGCCAGCAGCCGAACCGGGACTAGCTCTTTCGAGCAGTACTTC.

The V call is TRBV7-8, the J call TRBJ2-2; possible D gene TRBD2, 6 bases. In germline, CDR1 is SGHVS, CDR2 FQNEAQ. Trimming shortened V by 5 bases and J by 5 bases, and 18 bases separated the two germline ends. This CDR3 contains 16 residues. The CDR3 here is CASSPRSAGLTGELFF. The CDR3, as DNA: TGTGCCAGCAGCCCCCGTAGTGCGGGATTGACCGGGGAGCTGTTTTTT.